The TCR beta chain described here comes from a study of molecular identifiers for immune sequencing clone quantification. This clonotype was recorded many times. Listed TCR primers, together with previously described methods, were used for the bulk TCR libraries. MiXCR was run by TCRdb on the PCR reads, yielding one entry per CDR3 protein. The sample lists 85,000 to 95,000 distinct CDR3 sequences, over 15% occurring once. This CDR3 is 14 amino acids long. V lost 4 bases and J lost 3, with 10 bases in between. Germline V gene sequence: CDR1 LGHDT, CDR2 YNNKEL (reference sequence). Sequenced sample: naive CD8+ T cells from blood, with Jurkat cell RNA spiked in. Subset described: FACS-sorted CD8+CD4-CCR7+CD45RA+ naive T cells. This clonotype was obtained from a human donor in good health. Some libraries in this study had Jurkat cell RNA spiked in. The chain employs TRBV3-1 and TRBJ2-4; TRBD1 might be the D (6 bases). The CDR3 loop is CASSLGQHKNIQYF. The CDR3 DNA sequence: TGTGCCAGCAGCCTGGGACAACACAAAAACATTCAGTACTTC.